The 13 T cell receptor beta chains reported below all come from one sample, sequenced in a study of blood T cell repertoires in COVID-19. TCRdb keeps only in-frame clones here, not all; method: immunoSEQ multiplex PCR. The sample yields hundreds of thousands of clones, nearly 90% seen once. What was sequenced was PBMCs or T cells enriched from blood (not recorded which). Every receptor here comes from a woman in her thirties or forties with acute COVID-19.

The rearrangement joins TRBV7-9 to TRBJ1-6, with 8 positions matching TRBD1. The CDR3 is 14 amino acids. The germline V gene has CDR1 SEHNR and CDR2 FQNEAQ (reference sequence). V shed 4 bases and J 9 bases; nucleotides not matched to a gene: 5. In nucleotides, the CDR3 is TGTGCCAGCAGCTCCCCGGACAGGGCTTCACCCCTCCACTTT. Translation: CASSSPDRASPLHF.

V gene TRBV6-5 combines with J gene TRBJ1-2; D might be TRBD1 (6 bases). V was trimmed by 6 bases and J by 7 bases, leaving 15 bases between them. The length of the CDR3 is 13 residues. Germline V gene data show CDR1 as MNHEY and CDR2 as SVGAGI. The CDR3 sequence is CASRKNGQSGYTF. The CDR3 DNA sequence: TGTGCCAGCAGGAAAAACGGACAGTCTGGCTACACCTTC.

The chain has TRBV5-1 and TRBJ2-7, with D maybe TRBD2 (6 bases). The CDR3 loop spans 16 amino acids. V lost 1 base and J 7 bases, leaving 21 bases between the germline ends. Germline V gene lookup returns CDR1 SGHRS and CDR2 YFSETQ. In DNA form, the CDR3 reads TGCGCCAGCAGCTTGTCGCGTGGGGGGACCCATGAAGAGCAGTACTTC. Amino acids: CASSLSRGGTHEEQYF. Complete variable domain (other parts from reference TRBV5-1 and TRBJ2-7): KAGVTQTPRYLIKTRGQQVTLSCSPISGHRSVSWYQQTPGQGLQFLFEYFSETQRNKGNFPGRFSGRQFSNSRSEMNVSTLELGDSALYLCASSLSRGGTHEEQYFGPGTRLTVT.

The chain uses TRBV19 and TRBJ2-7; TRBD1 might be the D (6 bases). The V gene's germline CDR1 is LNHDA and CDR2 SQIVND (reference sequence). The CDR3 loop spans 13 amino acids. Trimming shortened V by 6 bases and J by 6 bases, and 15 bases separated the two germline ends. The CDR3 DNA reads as TGTGCCAGTAGACCCAGGGGACCGGCCGAGCAGTACTTC. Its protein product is CASRPRGPAEQYF.

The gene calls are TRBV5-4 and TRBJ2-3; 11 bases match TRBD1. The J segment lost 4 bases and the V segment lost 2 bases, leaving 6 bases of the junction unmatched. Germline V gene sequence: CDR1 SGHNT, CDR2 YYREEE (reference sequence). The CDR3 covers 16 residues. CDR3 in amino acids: CASSFPGQGDADTQYF. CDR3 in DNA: TGTGCCAGCAGCTTCCCGGGACAGGGGGATGCAGATACGCAGTATTTT.

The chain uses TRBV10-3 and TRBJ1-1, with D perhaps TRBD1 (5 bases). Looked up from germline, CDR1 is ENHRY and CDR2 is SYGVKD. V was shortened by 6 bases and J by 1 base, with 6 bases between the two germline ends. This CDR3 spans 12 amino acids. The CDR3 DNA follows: TGTGCCATCAGCACAGGGAACACTGAAGCTTTCTTT. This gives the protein CAISTGNTEAFF.

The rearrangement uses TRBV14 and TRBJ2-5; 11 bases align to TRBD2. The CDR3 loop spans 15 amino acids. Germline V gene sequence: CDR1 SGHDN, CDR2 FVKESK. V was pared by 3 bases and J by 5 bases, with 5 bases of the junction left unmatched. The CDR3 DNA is TGTGCCAGCAGCCACCTAGCGGGGGGTCGCGAGACCCAGTACTTC. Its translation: CASSHLAGGRETQYF.

CDR3 sequence reads: CASSVSRANTQYF. The CDR3 DNA reads as TGTGCCAGCAGCGTCTCCAGGGCAAATACGCAGTATTTT. The chain has TRBV7-2 and TRBJ2-3; a possible D gene is TRBD1 (5 bases). The CDR3 covers 13 residues. Trimming shortened V by 5 bases and J by 7 bases, and 13 bases separated the two germline ends. Germline assignment: CDR1 SGHTA and CDR2 FQGNSA.

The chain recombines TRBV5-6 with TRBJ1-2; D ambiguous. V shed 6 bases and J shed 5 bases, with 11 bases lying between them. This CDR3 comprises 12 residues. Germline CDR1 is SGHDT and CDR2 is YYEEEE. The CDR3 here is CASTREPYGYTF. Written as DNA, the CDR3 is TGTGCCAGCACACGGGAGCCATATGGCTACACCTTC.

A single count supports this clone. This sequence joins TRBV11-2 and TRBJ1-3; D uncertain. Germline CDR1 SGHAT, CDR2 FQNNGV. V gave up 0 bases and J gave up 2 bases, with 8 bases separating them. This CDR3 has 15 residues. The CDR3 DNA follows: TGTGCCAGCAGCTTAGATCGGGTGGCTGGAAACACCATATATTTT. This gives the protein CASSLDRVAGNTIYF.

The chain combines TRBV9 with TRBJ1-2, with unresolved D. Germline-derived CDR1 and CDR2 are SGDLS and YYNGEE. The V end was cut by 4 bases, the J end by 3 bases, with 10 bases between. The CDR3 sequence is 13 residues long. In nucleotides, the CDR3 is TGTGCCAGCAGCCTACGGGGAGACTATGGCTACACCTTC. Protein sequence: CASSLRGDYGYTF.

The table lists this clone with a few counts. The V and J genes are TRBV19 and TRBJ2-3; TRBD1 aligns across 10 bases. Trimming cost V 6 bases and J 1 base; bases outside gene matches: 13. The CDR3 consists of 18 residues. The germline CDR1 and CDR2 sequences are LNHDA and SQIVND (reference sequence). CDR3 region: CASSTALTGGDGTDTQYF. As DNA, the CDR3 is TGTGCCAGTAGCACCGCGCTGACAGGGGGCGACGGCACAGATACGCAGTATTTT. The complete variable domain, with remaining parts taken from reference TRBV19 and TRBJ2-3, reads DGGITQSPKYLFRKEGQNVTLSCEQNLNHDAMYWYRQDPGQGLRLIYYSQIVNDFQKGDIAEGYSVSREKKESFPLTVTSAQKNPTAFYLCASSTALTGGDGTDTQYFGPGTRLTVL.

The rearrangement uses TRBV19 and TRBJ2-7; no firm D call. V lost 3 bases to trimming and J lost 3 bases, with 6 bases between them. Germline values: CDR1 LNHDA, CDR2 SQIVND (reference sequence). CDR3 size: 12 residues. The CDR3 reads CASSINYYEQYF. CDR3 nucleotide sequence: TGTGCCAGTAGTATCAACTACTACGAGCAGTACTTC.